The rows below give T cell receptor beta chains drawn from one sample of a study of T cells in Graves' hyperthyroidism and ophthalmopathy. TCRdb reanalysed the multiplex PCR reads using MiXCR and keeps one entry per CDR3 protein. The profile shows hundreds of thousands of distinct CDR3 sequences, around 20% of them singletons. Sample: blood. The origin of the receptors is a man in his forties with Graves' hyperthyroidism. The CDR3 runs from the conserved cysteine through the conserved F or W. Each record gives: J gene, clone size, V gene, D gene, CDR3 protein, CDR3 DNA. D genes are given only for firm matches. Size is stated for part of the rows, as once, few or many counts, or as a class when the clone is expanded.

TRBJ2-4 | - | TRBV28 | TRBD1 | CASSITGGAENIQYF | TGTGCCAGCAGTATCACAGGGGGAGCGGAGAACATTCAGTACTTC
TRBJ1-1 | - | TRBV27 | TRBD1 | CASSSPQTGAKAFF | TGTGCCAGCAGCTCCCCCCAGACAGGGGCAAAAGCTTTCTTT
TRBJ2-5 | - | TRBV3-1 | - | CASSQGRGDETQYF | TGTGCCAGCAGCCAAGGCAGGGGGGACGAGACCCAGTACTTC
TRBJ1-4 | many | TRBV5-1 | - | CASSSGATNEKLFF | TGCGCCAGCAGCTCAGGGGCGACTAATGAAAAACTGTTTTTT
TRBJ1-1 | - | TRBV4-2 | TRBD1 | CASSPGGNAEAFF | TGTGCCAGCAGCCCAGGGGGGAACGCTGAAGCTTTCTTT
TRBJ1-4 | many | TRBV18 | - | CASSQPGQDEKLFF | TGTGCCAGCTCACAACCGGGACAAGACGAAAAACTGTTTTTT
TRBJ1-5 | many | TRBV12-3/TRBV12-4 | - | CASSLVLDTHSNQPQHF | TGTGCCAGCAGTTTAGTTTTGGACACGCATAGCAATCAGCCCCAGCATTTT
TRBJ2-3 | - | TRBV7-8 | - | CASSLPGLDTQYF | TGTGCCAGCAGCTTACCAGGGTTGGATACGCAGTATTTT
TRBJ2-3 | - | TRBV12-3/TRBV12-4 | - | CARSLAGPNTQYF | TGTGCCAGGAGTTTAGCCGGTCCTAATACGCAGTATTTT
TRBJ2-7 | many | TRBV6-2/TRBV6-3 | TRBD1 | CASSYTARDRHYEQYF | TGTGCCAGCAGTTATACTGCCCGGGACAGGCACTACGAGCAGTACTTC
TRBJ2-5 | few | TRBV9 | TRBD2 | CASGPSGGGGTQYF | TGTGCCAGCGGACCTAGCGGGGGGGGGGGGACCCAGTACTTC
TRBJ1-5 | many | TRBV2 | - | CASSPGPREPQHF | TGTGCCAGCAGCCCGGGACCTAGGGAGCCCCAGCATTTT
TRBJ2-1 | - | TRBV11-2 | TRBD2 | CASSLLLAGASSYNEQFF | TGTGCCAGCAGCTTACTACTAGCGGGTGCGAGCTCCTACAATGAGCAGTTCTTC
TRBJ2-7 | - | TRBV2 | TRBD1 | CASRPGGGGEQYF | TGTGCCAGCCGTCCAGGGGGCGGCGGGGAGCAGTACTTC
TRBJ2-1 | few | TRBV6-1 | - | CASRKTTGNEQFF | TGTGCCAGCAGAAAAACTACAGGGAATGAGCAGTTCTTC
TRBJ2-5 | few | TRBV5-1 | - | CASSPWPTGMDEETQYF | TGCGCCAGCAGCCCCTGGCCCACCGGCATGGACGAAGAGACCCAGTACTTC
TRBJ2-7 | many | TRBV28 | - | CASSLKVFTFVSEQYF | TGTGCCAGCAGTTTAAAGGTCTTTACATTCGTATCTGAGCAGTACTTC
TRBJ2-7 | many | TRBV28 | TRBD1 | CASSRSDRAYEQYF | TGTGCCAGCAGTCGATCGGACAGGGCCTACGAGCAGTACTTC
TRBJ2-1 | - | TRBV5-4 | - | CASSLSGDLYNEQFF | TGTGCCAGCAGCTTGTCGGGGGACCTTTACAATGAGCAGTTCTTC
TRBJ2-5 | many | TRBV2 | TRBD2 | CASSERTSGLQETQYF | TGTGCCAGCAGTGAAAGAACTAGCGGCCTCCAAGAGACCCAGTACTTC
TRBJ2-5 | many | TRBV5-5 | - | CASSLLDQETQYF | TGTGCCAGCAGCTTGCTGGATCAGGAGACCCAGTACTTC
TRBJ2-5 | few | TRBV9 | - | CASSAGQETQYF | TGTGCCAGCAGCGCGGGTCAAGAGACCCAGTACTTC
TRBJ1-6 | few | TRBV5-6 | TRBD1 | CASSRLPGGGNSPLHF | TGTGCCAGCAGCCGATTGCCAGGGGGCGGTAATTCACCCCTCCACTTT
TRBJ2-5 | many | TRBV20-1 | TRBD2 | CSARGPSGGAGETQYF | TGCAGTGCTAGAGGTCCTAGCGGGGGGGCCGGTGAGACCCAGTACTTC
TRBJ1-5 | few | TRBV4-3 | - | CASSPRQLAPNQPQHF | TGCGCCAGCAGCCCCCGACAGTTGGCGCCTAATCAGCCCCAGCATTTT
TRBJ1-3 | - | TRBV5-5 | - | CASSLELLPGNTIYF | TGTGCCAGCAGCTTGGAACTACTGCCAGGAAACACCATATATTTT
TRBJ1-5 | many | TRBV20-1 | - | CSARGRGESNQPQHF | TGCAGTGCTAGAGGCCGGGGGGAAAGCAATCAGCCCCAGCATTTT
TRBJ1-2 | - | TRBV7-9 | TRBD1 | CATEQGRGYGYTF | TGTGCCACGGAACAGGGGAGGGGGTATGGCTACACCTTC
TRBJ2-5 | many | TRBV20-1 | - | CSARLPVAHQETQYF | TGCAGTGCTAGGTTGCCGGTAGCTCACCAAGAGACCCAGTACTTC
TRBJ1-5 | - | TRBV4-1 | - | CASSQEFGQNNQPQHF | TGCGCCAGCAGCCAAGAGTTCGGCCAGAACAATCAGCCCCAGCATTTT
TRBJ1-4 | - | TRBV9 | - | CASSPGLYDGEKLFF | TGTGCCAGCAGCCCAGGACTCTATGACGGTGAAAAACTGTTTTTT
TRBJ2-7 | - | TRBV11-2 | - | CASSLDWAAGGQYF | TGTGCCAGCAGCTTAGATTGGGCAGCTGGCGGGCAGTACTTC
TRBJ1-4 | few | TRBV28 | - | CASRYPGVGEKLFF | TGTGCCAGCAGGTATCCAGGGGTCGGGGAAAAACTGTTTTTT
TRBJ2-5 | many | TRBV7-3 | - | CASSSYPRETQYF | TGTGCCAGCAGCTCCTACCCTCGGGAGACCCAGTACTTC
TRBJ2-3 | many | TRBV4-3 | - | CASSQDGRTQWDPDTQYF | TGCGCCAGCAGCCAAGATGGGAGGACCCAATGGGACCCAGATACGCAGTATTTT
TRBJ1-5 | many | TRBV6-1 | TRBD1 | CASSEGGTDSNQPQHF | TGTGCCAGCAGTGAAGGGGGGACAGATAGCAATCAGCCCCAGCATTTT
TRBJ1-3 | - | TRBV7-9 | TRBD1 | CASNPGQAISGNTIYF | TGTGCCAGCAACCCGGGACAGGCGATCTCTGGAAACACCATATATTTT
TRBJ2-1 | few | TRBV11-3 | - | CASSLDGYDYNERFF | TGTGCCAGCAGCTTAGACGGTTACGACTACAATGAGCGGTTCTTC
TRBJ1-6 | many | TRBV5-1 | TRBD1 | CASSPGTVADSPLHF | TGCGCCAGCAGCCCGGGGACAGTAGCGGATTCACCCCTCCACTTT
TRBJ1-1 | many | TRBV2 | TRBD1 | CASNRQGGNTEAFF | TGTGCCAGCAACAGACAGGGTGGGAACACTGAAGCTTTCTTT
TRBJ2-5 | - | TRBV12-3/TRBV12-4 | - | CASSQAGDQETQYF | TGTGCCAGCAGTCAGGCAGGGGACCAAGAGACCCAGTACTTC
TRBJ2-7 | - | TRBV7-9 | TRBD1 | CASSLEQGAAYEQYF | TGTGCCAGCAGCTTAGAACAGGGGGCAGCCTACGAGCAGTACTTC
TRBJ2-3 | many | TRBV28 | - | CASSPRPGTDTQYF | TGTGCCAGCAGTCCCCGACCTGGGACAGATACGCAGTATTTT
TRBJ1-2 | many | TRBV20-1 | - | CSAPSTSTSNYGYTF | TGCAGTGCACCATCGACAAGCACTTCTAACTATGGCTACACCTTC
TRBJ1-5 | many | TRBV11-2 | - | CASSLDGRSNQPQHF | TGTGCCAGCAGCTTGGACGGGAGGAGCAATCAGCCCCAGCATTTT
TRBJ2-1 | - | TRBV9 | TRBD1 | CASSRQGNYNEQFF | TGTGCCAGCAGTAGACAGGGAAACTACAATGAGCAGTTCTTC
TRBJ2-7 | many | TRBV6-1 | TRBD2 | CASRPGGGGSYEQYF | TGTGCCAGCAGGCCGGGAGGGGGAGGCTCCTACGAGCAGTACTTC
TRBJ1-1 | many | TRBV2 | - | CAIRGAEAFF | TGTGCCATCCGGGGGGCTGAAGCTTTCTTT
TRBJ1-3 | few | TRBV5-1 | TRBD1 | CASSAQGVSGNTIYF | TGCGCCAGCAGCGCACAGGGGGTATCTGGAAACACCATATATTTT
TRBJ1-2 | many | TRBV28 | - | CASTGGYGYTF | TGTGCCAGCACCGGGGGGTATGGCTACACCTTC
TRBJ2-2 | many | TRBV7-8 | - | CASTQNRAGSGELFF | TGTGCCAGCACCCAAAACCGGGCAGGGTCCGGGGAGCTGTTTTTT
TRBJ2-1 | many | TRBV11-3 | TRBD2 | CASSFFSGGSMGEQFF | TGTGCCAGCAGCTTTTTCTCGGGGGGGAGTATGGGTGAGCAGTTCTTC
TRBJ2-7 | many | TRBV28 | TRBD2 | CASRSGTPTGEQYF | TGTGCCAGCAGGAGCGGGACCCCCACCGGCGAGCAGTACTTC
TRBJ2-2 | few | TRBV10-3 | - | CAISDWRSNTGELFF | TGTGCCATCAGTGACTGGCGGTCGAACACCGGGGAGCTGTTTTTT
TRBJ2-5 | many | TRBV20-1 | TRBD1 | CSASARGLETQYF | TGCAGTGCTAGCGCCAGGGGGTTAGAGACCCAGTACTTC